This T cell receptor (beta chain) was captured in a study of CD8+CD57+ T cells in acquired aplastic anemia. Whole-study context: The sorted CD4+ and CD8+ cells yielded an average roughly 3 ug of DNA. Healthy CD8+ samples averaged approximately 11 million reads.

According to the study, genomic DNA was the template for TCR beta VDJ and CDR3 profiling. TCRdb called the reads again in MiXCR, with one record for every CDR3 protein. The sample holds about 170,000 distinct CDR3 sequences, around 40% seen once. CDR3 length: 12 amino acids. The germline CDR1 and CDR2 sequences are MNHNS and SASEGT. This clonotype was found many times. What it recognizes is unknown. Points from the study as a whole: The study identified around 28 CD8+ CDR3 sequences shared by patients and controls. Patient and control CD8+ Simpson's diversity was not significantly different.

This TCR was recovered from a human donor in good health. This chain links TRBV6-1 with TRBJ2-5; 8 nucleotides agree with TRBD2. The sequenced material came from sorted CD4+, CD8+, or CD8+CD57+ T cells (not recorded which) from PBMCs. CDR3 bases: TGTGCTGGCGGGGGGATCCAAGAGACCCAGTACTTC. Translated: CAGGGIQETQYF.